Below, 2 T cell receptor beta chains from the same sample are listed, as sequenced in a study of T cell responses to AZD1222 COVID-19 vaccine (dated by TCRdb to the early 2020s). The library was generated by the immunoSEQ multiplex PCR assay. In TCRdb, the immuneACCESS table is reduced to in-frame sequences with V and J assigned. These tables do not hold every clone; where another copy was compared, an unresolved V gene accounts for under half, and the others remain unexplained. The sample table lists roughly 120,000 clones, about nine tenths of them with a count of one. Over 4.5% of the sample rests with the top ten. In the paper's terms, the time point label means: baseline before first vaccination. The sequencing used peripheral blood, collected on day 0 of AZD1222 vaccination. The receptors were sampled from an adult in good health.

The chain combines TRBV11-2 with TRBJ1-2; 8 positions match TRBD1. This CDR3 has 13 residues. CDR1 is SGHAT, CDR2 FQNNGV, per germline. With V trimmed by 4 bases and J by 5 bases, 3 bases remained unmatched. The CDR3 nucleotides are TGTGCCAGCAGCTCGAGGACAGGGTATGGCTACACCTTC. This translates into CASSSRTGYGYTF.

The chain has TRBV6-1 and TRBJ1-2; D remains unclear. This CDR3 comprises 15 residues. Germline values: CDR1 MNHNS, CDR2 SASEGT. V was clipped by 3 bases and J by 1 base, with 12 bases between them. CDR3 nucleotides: TGTGCCAGCAGTGACCGGGCCGGCAATAACTATGGCTACACCTTC. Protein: CASSDRAGNNYGYTF.